This T cell receptor beta chain was recorded in a study of T cell repertoires in cytomegalovirus infection. Study-wide background: Public TCR beta signatures marked donors with CMV infection and the matching HLA.

The CDR3 spans 14 residues. The germline CDR1 and CDR2 sequences are MGHDK and SYGVNS. V lost 8 bases and J lost 0, with 8 bases in between. TCRdb fed the reads into MiXCR, producing one record per CDR3 protein. The repertoire holds 450,000 to 550,000 distinct CDR3 sequences, with roughly 46% as singletons. The sample holds one count of this clonotype. The antigen remains unidentified. The study's findings and limits: Cumulative public TCR beta family frequency identified CMV carriers with the relevant HLA. The study found HLA-C-restricted CMV-specific TCR beta clonotypes dominating the ex vivo response.

The sample here was cultured PBMCs, taken from culture after CMV antigen stimulation. The origin of this receptor is a human donor in good health (CMV status not recorded). Some clones in this sample may be carry-over from other donors' samples. The chain carries TRBV25-1 and TRBJ1-6; no clear D gene. The CDR3 DNA reads TGTGCCAGCCGCTTGGGCTCCTATAATTCACCCCTCCACTTT. Amino acid sequence: CASRLGSYNSPLHF.